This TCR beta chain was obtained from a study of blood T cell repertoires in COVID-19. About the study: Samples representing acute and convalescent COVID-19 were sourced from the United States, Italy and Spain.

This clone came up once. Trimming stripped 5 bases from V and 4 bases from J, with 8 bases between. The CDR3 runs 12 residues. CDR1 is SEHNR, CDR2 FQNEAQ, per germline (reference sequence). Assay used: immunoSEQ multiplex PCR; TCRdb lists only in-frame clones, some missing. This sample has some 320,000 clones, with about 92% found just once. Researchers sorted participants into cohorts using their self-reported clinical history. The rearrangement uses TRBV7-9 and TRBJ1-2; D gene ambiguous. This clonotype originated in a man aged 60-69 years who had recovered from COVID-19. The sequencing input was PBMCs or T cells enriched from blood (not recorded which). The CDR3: CASSQYFYGYTF. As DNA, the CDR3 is TGTGCCAGCAGCCAATACTTCTATGGCTACACCTTC.